One and the same sample provided the 32 T cell receptor beta chains below, sequenced in a study of cytomegalovirus exposure and HLA in healthy donors. PCR primers comprised 60 Vbeta and 13 Jbeta primers. TCRdb keeps only in-frame clones here, not all; method: immunoSEQ multiplex PCR. The sample lists approximately 150,000 clones, 75% seen once, with 4% to 5.5% in the top ten. The sequenced material came from PBMCs. Receptors were obtained from a male donor in good health and CMV-seronegative.

This clone was counted between two and nine times. The CDR3 DNA reads as TGTGCCAGCAGCCAAGAGGGTCGGGACTCCGAGCAGTACTTC. Its translation: CASSQEGRDSEQYF. The chain joins TRBV4-2 to TRBJ2-7, with a possible D match to TRBD2 (6 bases). Trimming removed 0 bases at V and 6 bases at J, with 12 bases between. Germline V gene data show CDR1 as LGHNA and CDR2 as YNFKEQ. The CDR3 is 14 residues long.

V gene TRBV6-4 combines with J gene TRBJ2-2; TRBD2 might be the D (6 bases). The CDR3 contains 17 residues. The germline V and J ends were trimmed by 0 bases and 6 bases, with 17 bases remaining between them. Germline V gives CDR1 MRHNA, CDR2 SNTAGT. This CDR3 is CASSDSKGTGLSGELFF. CDR3 DNA: TGTGCCAGCAGTGACTCTAAGGGGACGGGACTGTCCGGGGAGCTGTTTTTT.

The CDR3 region has the DNA TGCGCCAGCAACCGACAGGGCCTGTCCTACGAGCAGTACTTC. Protein sequence: CASNRQGLSYEQYF. The chain recombines TRBV10-2 with TRBJ2-7; 7 nucleotides agree with TRBD1. The CDR3 loop spans 14 amino acids. Per the germline V gene, CDR1 is WSHSY and CDR2 is SAAADI. V shed 7 bases and J 1 base; nucleotides not matched to a gene: 7.

This chain connects TRBV7-6 to TRBJ1-3; D is unresolved. Germline V gene data show CDR1 as SGHVS and CDR2 as FNYEAQ. The V end was cut by 1 base, the J end by 4 bases, with 20 bases between. The CDR3 covers 18 residues. The CDR3 region is CASSLVAPLGVRGNTIYF. The CDR3 DNA sequence: TGTGCCAGCAGCTTAGTAGCCCCCCTCGGGGTTAGAGGAAACACCATATATTTT.

The chain combines TRBV6-6 with TRBJ2-7; 7 bases match TRBD1. V lost 4 bases and J lost 6; bases outside the gene matches: 3. This CDR3 has 12 amino acids. Looked up from germline, CDR1 is MNHNY and CDR2 is SVGAGI (reference sequence). CDR3 coding DNA: TGTGCCAGCAGTTTGGGGACAGCCGAGCAGTACTTC. Encoded protein: CASSLGTAEQYF.

This clone was counted between two and nine times. The J gene is TRBJ2-3, the V gene TRBV6-5, with 9 bases fitting TRBD1. This CDR3 is 15 amino acids long. In germline, CDR1 is MNHEY, CDR2 SVGAGI. V shed 2 bases, J shed 5 bases, and the junction held 5 bases outside the gene matches. The CDR3 protein is CASSYGGQGEDTQYF. The CDR3 DNA follows: TGTGCCAGCAGTTACGGGGGACAGGGCGAAGATACGCAGTATTTT.

The chain carries TRBV7-9 and TRBJ2-1; 7 bases fit TRBD2. There are 14 residues in the CDR3. In germline, CDR1 is SEHNR, CDR2 FQNEAQ (reference sequence). The V segment lost 2 bases and the J segment 5 bases; nucleotides outside the gene matches: 3. The CDR3 sequence: CASSLWGGNNEQFF. The CDR3 nucleotides read TGTGCCAGCAGCTTATGGGGGGGGAACAATGAGCAGTTCTTC.

This rearrangement joins TRBV11-2 to TRBJ2-1, with 11 nucleotides matching TRBD2. Germline CDR1 is SGHAT and CDR2 is FQNNGV. The CDR3 consists of 14 residues. Trimming took 5 bases from V and 8 from J; bases not matched to a gene: 5. The DNA of the CDR3 is TGTGCCAGCAGCCGAGGGACTAGCGGCCATGAGCAGTTCTTC. Translation gives CASSRGTSGHEQFF.

The V call is TRBV25-1, the J call TRBJ1-2, with 8 bases identical to TRBD1. Germline V gene lookup returns CDR1 MGHDK and CDR2 SYGVNS. V shed 4 bases, J shed 3 bases, and the junction held 4 bases outside the gene matches. The CDR3 is 14 residues long. For the CDR3, the DNA is TGTGCCAGCAGTGCCACAGGGGGGGACTATGGCTACACCTTC. Translated, it gives CASSATGGDYGYTF.

The rearrangement uses TRBV5-4 and TRBJ2-7, with a tentative D call TRBD2 (5 bases). Germline V gene sequence: CDR1 SGHNT, CDR2 YYREEE (reference sequence). The CDR3 is made up of 16 amino acids. V lost 4 bases, J lost 4 bases, and 21 bases lay in between. CDR3 residues: CASSLIFTRGSYEQYF. CDR3 in DNA: TGTGCCAGCAGCCTAATTTTCACTAGAGGGTCTTACGAGCAGTACTTC. Together with reference TRBV5-4 and TRBJ2-7, the CDR3 gives the full variable domain: ETGVTQSPTHLIKTRGQQVTLRCSSQSGHNTVSWYQQALGQGPQFIFQYYREEENGRGNFPPRFSGLQFPNYSSELNVNALELDDSALYLCASSLIFTRGSYEQYFGPGTRLTVT.

This chain links TRBV6-5 with TRBJ1-4; 9 bases are a match to TRBD1. V lost 4 bases, J lost 7 bases, and 10 bases stayed unmatched. The length of the CDR3 is 16 residues. The germline CDR1 and CDR2 sequences are MNHEY and SVGAGI. In DNA, the CDR3 is TGTGCCAGCAGTTCCTATCACAGGGGGCTGGGTGAAAAACTGTTTTTT. Translating it yields CASSSYHRGLGEKLFF.

This clone showed up just once. Written as DNA, the CDR3 is TGCGCCAGCATGGCAGGGGACAGACCGTTCTTC. Its protein product is CASMAGDRPFF. The V gene is TRBV10-2, the J gene TRBJ2-1; 7 bases align to TRBD1. Germline V lookup: CDR1 WSHSY, CDR2 SAAADI. This CDR3 spans 11 amino acids. V trimming: 7 bases; J trimming: 15 bases; junction bases outside the gene matches: 9.

This clone has a single count. The chain joins TRBV10-1 to TRBJ2-1; 8 bases are shared with TRBD1. Germline values: CDR1 WNHNN, CDR2 SYGVQD (reference sequence). With V trimmed by 1 base and J by 10 bases, 18 bases remained unmatched. The CDR3 consists of 18 residues. The chain's CDR3 is CASSEYDRGDPDVLEQFF. Here the CDR3 DNA reads TGCGCCAGCAGTGAGTACGACAGGGGCGACCCGGACGTCCTAGAGCAGTTCTTC.

This rearrangement joins TRBV29-1 to TRBJ2-7, with D possibly being TRBD2 (6 bases). The CDR3 contains 14 residues. The germline CDR1 and CDR2 sequences are SQVTM and ANQGSEA. Trimming left V 4 bases short and J 6 bases short, with 19 bases between. CDR3 residues: CSVVAGRASPEQYF. CDR3 sequence (DNA): TGCAGCGTTGTTGCGGGGCGGGCCTCGCCCGAGCAGTACTTC.

The chain links TRBV7-9 to TRBJ2-7; 7 positions match TRBD1. The CDR3 covers 13 residues. V shed 5 bases and J 7 bases; nucleotides not matched to a gene: 8. The V gene's germline CDR1 is SEHNR and CDR2 FQNEAQ (reference sequence). In DNA, the CDR3 is TGTGCCAGCAGCATCACAGGGGTTGGGGAGCAGTACTTC. Translation: CASSITGVGEQYF.

This rearrangement joins TRBV6-1 to TRBJ1-1; maybe TRBD1 (6 bases). V was cut by 4 bases and J by 4 bases, with 13 bases left in between. Germline V gene data show CDR1 as MNHNS and CDR2 as SASEGT. This CDR3 comprises 14 residues. The CDR3 loop reads CASSVTGSGTEAFF. In nucleotides, the CDR3 is TGTGCCAGCAGTGTTACAGGGTCGGGCACTGAAGCTTTCTTT.

The V gene is TRBV6-1, the J gene TRBJ1-1; 7 bases align to TRBD1. The junction had 14 bases not matched to a gene; V was cut back by 10 bases and J by 3 bases. This CDR3 spans 15 amino acids. Germline lookup yields CDR1 MNHNS and CDR2 SASEGT. The DNA of the CDR3 is TGTGCCACCGCACTAAGACAGGGTTGGGACACTGAAGCTTTCTTT. It codes for CATALRQGWDTEAFF.

The chain recombines TRBV15 with TRBJ2-1; the match to TRBD2 covers 8 bases. CDR3 length: 16 amino acids. Per the germline V gene, CDR1 is LNHNV and CDR2 is YYDKDF (reference sequence). V lost 4 bases, J lost 1 base, and 6 bases stayed unmatched. The chain's CDR3 is CATSKRSGASYNEQFF. In nucleotides, the CDR3 is TGTGCCACCAGCAAGCGTAGCGGGGCATCCTACAATGAGCAGTTCTTC.

The genes are TRBV29-1 and TRBJ1-1, with D maybe TRBD1 (5 bases). Germline CDR1 is SQVTM and CDR2 is ANQGSEA. This CDR3 has 13 amino acids. The ends were cut back, 6 bases at V and 10 bases at J, with 21 bases in the middle. This chain's CDR3 is CSVGGPGLKGAFF. In DNA, the CDR3 is TGCAGCGTGGGTGGGCCAGGGTTGAAAGGAGCTTTCTTT. The complete variable domain, with remaining parts taken from reference TRBV29-1 and TRBJ1-1, reads SAVISQKPSRDICQRGTSLTIQCQVDSQVTMMFWYRQQPGQSLTLIATANQGSEATYESGFVIDKFPISRPNLTFSTLTVSNMSPEDSSIYLCSVGGPGLKGAFFGQGTRLTVV.

The V gene is TRBV7-8, the J gene TRBJ2-7, with unresolved D. V gave up 4 bases and J gave up 2 bases, with 12 bases separating them. From germline, CDR1 is SGHVS and CDR2 FQNEAQ. The CDR3 length is 14 residues. The CDR3 sequence: CASSSTLQTYEQYF. CDR3 bases: TGTGCCAGCAGCTCAACCCTTCAGACCTACGAGCAGTACTTC. The entire variable domain, with the rest obtained from reference TRBV7-8 and TRBJ2-7, is as follows: GAGVSQSPRYKVAKRGQDVALRCDPISGHVSLFWYQQALGQGPEFLTYFQNEAQLDKSGLPSDRFFAERPEGSVSTLKIQRTQQEDSAVYLCASSSTLQTYEQYFGPGTRLTVT.

The rearrangement joins TRBV7-6 to TRBJ1-2; weak D call: TRBD1 (5 bases). Per germline, CDR1 SGHVS and CDR2 FNYEAQ. The CDR3 spans 12 residues. Between the trimmed V and J ends, which lost 4 bases and 7 bases, there was a span of 10 bases. The CDR3 region is CASSSQGVGYTF. The DNA for the CDR3 is TGTGCCAGCAGCTCTCAAGGGGTTGGCTACACCTTC. Looking up the rest from reference TRBV7-6 and TRBJ1-2 gives the full variable domain: GAGVSQSPRYKVTKRGQDVALRCDPISGHVSLYWYRQALGQGPEFLTYFNYEAQQDKSGLPNDRFSAERPEGSISTLTIQRTEQRDSAMYRCASSSQGVGYTFGSGTRLTVV.

This clone occurred a few times. The chain links TRBV4-1 to TRBJ1-4; D not certain. Germline V gene sequence: CDR1 MGHRA, CDR2 YSYEKL. V was pared by 4 bases and J by 6 bases, with 18 bases between. This CDR3 has 16 residues. CDR3 in amino acids: CASSRFPKRVDEKLFF. In nucleotides, the CDR3 is TGCGCCAGCAGCCGATTCCCAAAGAGGGTAGATGAAAAACTGTTTTTT.

The rearrangement uses TRBV14 and TRBJ1-2; TRBD1 matches 9 bases. The CDR3 covers 13 residues. The ends lost 3 bases at V and 8 bases at J; junction bases unmatched: 4. Per germline, CDR1 SGHDN and CDR2 FVKESK. This chain's CDR3 is CASSQGQGLGYTF. The CDR3, as DNA: TGTGCCAGCAGCCAGGGACAGGGCTTGGGCTACACCTTC. The whole variable domain, remainder taken from reference TRBV14 and TRBJ1-2, is EAGVTQFPSHSVIEKGQTVTLRCDPISGHDNLYWYRRVMGKEIKFLLHFVKESKQDESGMPNNRFLAERTGGTYSTLKVQPAELEDSGVYFCASSQGQGLGYTFGSGTRLTVV.

This rearrangement joins TRBV18 to TRBJ2-3, with D perhaps matching TRBD2 (6 bases). V lost 2 bases and J lost 4, with 10 bases in between. The CDR3 is made up of 14 amino acids. Germline V gene data show CDR1 as KGHSH and CDR2 as LQKENI. CDR3 sequence reads: CASSPGGEADTQYF. CDR3 sequence (DNA): TGTGCCAGCTCACCAGGAGGGGAGGCAGATACGCAGTATTTT.

V and J are TRBV19 and TRBJ2-7; 14 bases match TRBD2. Losses at the gene ends were 7 bases for V and 2 bases for J; bases not matched to a gene: 7. The CDR3 length is 16 residues. Germline V CDR1 and CDR2: LNHDA, SQIVND (reference sequence). CDR3 in DNA: TGTGCCAGTAAAGGCTCGGGACTAGCGGGAGCCTACGAGCAGTACTTC. Its protein is CASKGSGLAGAYEQYF.

The chain carries TRBV5-1 and TRBJ2-1, with a possible D match to TRBD1 (6 bases). V shed 1 base and J shed 0 bases, with 11 bases lying between them. Germline-derived CDR1 and CDR2 are SGHRS and YFSETQ. The CDR3 sequence is 16 residues long. The CDR3 coding sequence is TGCGCCAGCAGCTTGACAGGGAGTGACTCCTACAATGAGCAGTTCTTC. Translating it yields CASSLTGSDSYNEQFF.

Only one count was recorded for this clone. The gene calls are TRBV6-1 and TRBJ2-1; possibly TRBD2 for D (5 bases). V was trimmed by 2 bases and J by 7 bases, leaving 6 bases between them. This CDR3 has 12 residues. The germline V gene encodes CDR1 MNHNS and CDR2 SASEGT. The CDR3, as DNA: TGTGCCAGCAGTGAAAGAGGGAATGAGCAGTTCTTC. Its translation is CASSERGNEQFF.

This clone was seen only once. J is TRBJ1-2 and V is TRBV2, with no clear D. The V gene's germline CDR1 is SNHLY and CDR2 FYNNEI. The CDR3 has 12 amino acids. The ends were cut back, 3 bases at V and 8 bases at J, with 10 bases in the middle. CDR3 in DNA: TGTGCCAGCAGTGATGATTTGGGCGGCTACACCTTC. Amino acids: CASSDDLGGYTF.

The J gene is TRBJ2-5, the V gene TRBV6-5; weak D call: TRBD2 (6 bases). Germline lookup yields CDR1 MNHEY and CDR2 SVGAGI. V lost 6 bases and J 5 bases, leaving 13 bases between the germline ends. The CDR3 is 13 residues long. The CDR3 coding sequence is TGTGCCAGCAGCCGATGGAGGGGTGAGACCCAGTACTTC. As protein: CASSRWRGETQYF.

This chain links TRBV6-6 with TRBJ1-1, with D perhaps TRBD1 (6 bases). This CDR3 is 12 amino acids long. Germline V gene sequence: CDR1 MNHNY, CDR2 SVGAGI (reference sequence). The V gene lost 8 bases and the J gene lost 5 bases, with 12 bases spanning the gap. Written as DNA, the CDR3 is TGTGCCAGCCGCGGGGGGCGAACTGAAGCTTTCTTT. Translated, it gives CASRGGRTEAFF.

The CDR3 bases are TGTGCCAGCAGCCGTAGGACTAGCGACATCAACGGTACGCAGTATTTT. Translating gives CASSRRTSDINGTQYF. This chain links TRBV11-2 with TRBJ2-3, with 9 positions matching TRBD2. Per the germline V gene, CDR1 is SGHAT and CDR2 is FQNNGV. V shed 5 bases, J shed 8 bases, and the junction held 14 bases outside the gene matches. The CDR3 runs to 16 residues.

This clone was seen a handful of times. This sequence joins TRBV28 and TRBJ2-3; D is perhaps TRBD1 (7 bases). V lost 8 bases and J lost 4, with 19 bases in between. The CDR3 totals 15 residues. Germline V lookup: CDR1 MDHEN, CDR2 SYDVKM. The CDR3 region has the DNA TGTGCCAGCCCTCCCCTGACAGGGAGGCCAGATACGCAGTATTTT. Its protein product is CASPPLTGRPDTQYF.